A single sample gave rise to the 4 T cell receptor beta chains below, sequenced in a study of cytomegalovirus exposure and HLA in healthy donors (dated by TCRdb to about 2017). Libraries were built with the immunoSEQ multiplex PCR assay. For the multiplex PCR, a mixture combining 60 forward primers for TCR Vbeta segments and 13 reverse primers for TCR Jbeta segments was used. TCRdb stores this immuneACCESS table with in-frame sequences only. Part of the clones is absent; in the studies checked, under half of the shortfall reflects unresolved V genes, and no reason is known for the rest. The sample table lists 160,000 or so clones, 75% to 90% of them with a count of one. The top ten constitute about 4.5% of the sample. Input material: PBMCs. The receptor source for this set is a man aged 25-45 years in good health and CMV-seronegative.

The chain links TRBV28 to TRBJ2-7; a weak D match, TRBD1 (5 bases). Trimming cost V 1 base and J 3 bases, with 7 bases left between them. The germline V gene encodes CDR1 MDHEN and CDR2 SYDVKM. The CDR3 has 13 residues. The CDR3 DNA reads as TGTGCCAGCAGTTTATCACAGGTCTACGAGCAGTACTTC. It encodes CASSLSQVYEQYF.

The rearrangement joins TRBV27 to TRBJ2-7; 9 bases are shared with TRBD1. Trimming took 5 bases from V and 2 from J; bases not matched to a gene: 7. The CDR3 is 15 residues long. Per the germline V gene, CDR1 is MNHEY and CDR2 is SMNVEV (reference sequence). The chain's CDR3 is CASSLGTGTTYEQYF. The CDR3 DNA reads TGTGCCAGCAGTCTAGGGACAGGGACAACCTACGAGCAGTACTTC.

The rearrangement links TRBV29-1 to TRBJ2-7, with a weak D call TRBD1 (5 bases). V lost 1 base to trimming and J lost 0 bases, with 7 bases between them. The CDR3 runs to 13 residues. CDR1 is SQVTM, CDR2 ANQGSEA, per germline. In nucleotides, the CDR3 is TGCAGCGTTGAAGGACAGAGCTCCTACGAGCAGTACTTC. Its translation is CSVEGQSSYEQYF.

The genes are TRBV7-9 and TRBJ1-1; no clear D. V gave up 0 bases and J gave up 1 base, with 9 bases separating them. The CDR3 is 15 residues long. Germline V lookup: CDR1 SEHNR, CDR2 FQNEAQ (reference sequence). CDR3 sequence reads: CASSLANTQNTEAFF. The CDR3 region has the DNA TGTGCCAGCAGCTTAGCGAACACCCAGAACACTGAAGCTTTCTTT.